This T cell receptor beta chain was identified in a study of OX40 agonist ivuxolimab in advanced cancers. The V gene lost 4 bases and the J gene lost 8 bases, with 15 bases spanning the gap. The CDR3 length is 14 residues. Looked up from germline, CDR1 is SGHTA and CDR2 is FQGNSA. General study findings and limits: CD8+ T cells (on average) carried more expanded clones than CD4+ T cells.

As regards this clone: What it binds is not known.

The repertoire was sequenced with immunoSEQ multiplex PCR; TCRdb's copy has only in-frame clones and lacks some. Of 25,000 to 30,000 clones listed, around four fifths are singletons. The sequences come from CD4+ or CD8+ T cells sorted from blood, collected in a trial of the OX40 agonist ivuxolimab. This receptor was identified in an adult with an advanced solid tumor such as melanoma, head and neck, liver or kidney cancer. The chain recombines TRBV7-2 with TRBJ2-1, with unresolved D. The CDR3: CASSSWGRQDEQFF. In nucleotides, the CDR3 is TGTGCCAGCAGCTCTTGGGGTCGTCAGGATGAGCAGTTCTTC.